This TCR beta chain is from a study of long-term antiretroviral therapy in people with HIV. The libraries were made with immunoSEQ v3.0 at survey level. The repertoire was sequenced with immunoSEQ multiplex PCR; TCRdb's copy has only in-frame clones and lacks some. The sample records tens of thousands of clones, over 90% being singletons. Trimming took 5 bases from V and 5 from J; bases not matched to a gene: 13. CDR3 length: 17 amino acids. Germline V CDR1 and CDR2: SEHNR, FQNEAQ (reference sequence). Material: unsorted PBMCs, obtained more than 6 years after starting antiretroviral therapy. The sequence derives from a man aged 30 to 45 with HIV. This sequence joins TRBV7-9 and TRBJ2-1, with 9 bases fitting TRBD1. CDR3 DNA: TGTGCCAGCAGCGATAACCGGGGACAGGGTTTGGACAATGAGCAGTTCTTC. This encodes CASSDNRGQGLDNEQFF. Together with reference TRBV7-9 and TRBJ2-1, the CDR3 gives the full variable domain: DTGVSQNPRHKITKRGQNVTFRCDPISEHNRLYWYRQTLGQGPEFLTYFQNEAQLEKSRLLSDRFSAERPKGSFSTLEIQRTEQGDSAMYLCASSDNRGQGLDNEQFFGPGTRLTVL.